The clone carrying this T cell receptor beta chain was seen only a few times. No antigen is known for it. This sample is part of a study of T cells in Graves' hyperthyroidism and ophthalmopathy. Study-wide background: Peripheral blood samples were taken at initial diagnosis, prior to any treatment.

The CDR3 regions of TCR beta were amplified from RNA transcripts. First-round RT-PCR with HTBI primers amplified the TCR CDR3 region. TCRdb ran MiXCR on the multiplex PCR reads and lists one entry per CDR3 protein. Of hundreds of thousands of distinct CDR3 sequences listed, roughly 15% are singletons. Over 18 months, lack of ophthalmopathy progression marked Graves' hyperthyroidism as stable. Germline CDR1 SGHTA, CDR2 FQGTGA. The CDR3 has 15 residues. V trimming: 5 bases; J trimming: 7 bases; junction bases outside the gene matches: 9. Whole-study findings and limits: Ophthalmopathy prediction by the model preceded onset by a median about 6 months.

The clonotype was recovered from a woman younger than 35 with Graves' hyperthyroidism. The sample consisted of blood. The V call is TRBV7-3, the J call TRBJ2-2; 8 bases match TRBD2. In DNA, the CDR3 is TGTGCCAGCAGCCCGACGGGGGGGACCGGCGGGGAGCTGTTTTTT. Translated, it gives CASSPTGGTGGELFF.